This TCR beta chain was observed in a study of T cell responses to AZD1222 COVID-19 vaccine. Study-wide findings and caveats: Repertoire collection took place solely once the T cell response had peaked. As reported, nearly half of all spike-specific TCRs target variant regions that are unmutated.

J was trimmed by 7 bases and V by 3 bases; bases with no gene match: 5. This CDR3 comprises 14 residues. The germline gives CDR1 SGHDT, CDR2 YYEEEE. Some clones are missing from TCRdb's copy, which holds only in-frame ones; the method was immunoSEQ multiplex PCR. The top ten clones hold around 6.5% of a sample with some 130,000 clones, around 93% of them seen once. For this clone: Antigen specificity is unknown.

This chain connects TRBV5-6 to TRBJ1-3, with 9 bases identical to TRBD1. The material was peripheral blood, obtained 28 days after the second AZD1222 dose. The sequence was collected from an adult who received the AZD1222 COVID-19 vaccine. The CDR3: CASSSWTGDNTIYF. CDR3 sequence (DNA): TGTGCCAGCAGCTCCTGGACAGGGGATAACACCATATATTTT.